This TCR beta chain was retrieved from a study of cytomegalovirus exposure and HLA in healthy donors listed by TCRdb under 2017. Looking at the study overall: An earlier analysis of several hundred of the donors reported 250 to 300 Gb of sequence data and 120 million or so unique TCR beta sequences from 150 million to 200 million T cells. Roughly 300 gigabases of sequencing data and around 87 million unique TCR sequences were included in an early release covering about 700 HLA-typed donors. Of the 398 genotyped donors, 75% to 85% were placed in the genetic ancestry cluster associated with self-reported Caucasian donors. The study aimed to test whether signatures of past pathogen exposure could be identified by cataloging public T cell receptors. The study profiled the T cell repertoires of hundreds of subjects by immunosequencing and related them to cytomegalovirus serostatus. Along with the roughly 670-subject first cohort, a separate validation cohort of around 110 different subjects was used. To predict cytomegalovirus infection status, the study brought together high-throughput TCR immunosequencing, statistical association of individual TCRs with disease status, and machine learning. A later analysis re-analyzed previously published TCR beta repertoires from 660 or so donors and added high-resolution HLA genotyping to study TCR occurrence patterns. In the later analysis, no new phenotypic data were used to find candidate immune exposures; instead, reliance was placed on TCR beta sequences and their occurrence across donors. An earlier analysis of around 540 of the donors applied high-throughput TCR beta sequencing to assess whether each TCR beta V gene segment acted as functional or pseudogenic. Donor age, sex, ethnicity and CMV serostatus were compiled together with the repertoire data. A later genetic analysis took genome-wide SNP genotypes for about 65% of the 666 donors and used that subset as a discovery cohort. Every discovery cohort repertoire had been produced on one sequencing platform. HLA typing covered class I and class II loci at four-digit resolution. The number of typed donors differed by locus: about 620-630 for A, B, C, DRB1 and DQB1; about 520 for DQA1; 606 for DPA1; and around 490 for DPB1. Roughly 5 DR-DQ haplotypes were handled as single units for association and clustering, since linkage in the cohort was strong. Among about 410 genotyped donors of the cohort, an average of approximately 200,000 unique TCR beta nucleotide sequences was sequenced per donor, of which 15% to 20% were non-productive. General study outcomes and caveats: In a later analysis, the rate of TCR association differed among HLA loci, with DRB1 alleles having the most associated TCRs and HLA-C alleles having the fewest. Three of the identified cytomegalovirus-associated TCR beta chains were confirmed in vitro to be specific for cytomegalovirus antigens. Cytomegalovirus status was reported to be diagnosed by the classifier with high specificity and sensitivity in both the original and validation cohorts. The sequencing pipeline was judged likely to have produced a cluster of highly shared sequence variants as a technical artifact. In the study, around 150 TCR beta chains were listed as associated with cytomegalovirus. Across donors, most TCR sequences were observed very rarely, whereas some public TCRs were present in many individuals. Correlated functional status among segregating V segments might be attributable to linkage disequilibrium, but an unknown experimental factor could not be ruled out. CMV serostatus was the only immune exposure information available for the cohort. In an earlier analysis of around 600 of the donors, most TCR beta V segments appeared in productive rearrangements about 87% or about 30% of the time, broadly matching IMGT annotations. A further reported finding was that TCR beta sequences accurately predicted the HLA-A and HLA-B alleles for most subjects in the first cohort. In a later analysis, most CMV-associated TCR beta chains were found to appear HLA-restricted, with HLA associations seemingly driven largely by CMV exposure. Because the 87-base-pair reads could not distinguish some IMGT-functional V segments, including TRBV6-2 and TRBV6-3, those segments were excluded. Several of the top co-occurrence clusters appeared to be linked to parvovirus B19, influenza, CMV and Epstein-Barr virus, according to a later analysis. Compared with the roughly 720-donor mean, donors in an Asian-associated ancestry cluster had fewer N-insertions in productive TCRs, according to a later genetic analysis. At a false discovery rate of 0.05, a later analysis linked 16,000 or so TCR beta sequences to specific HLA alleles. Because HLA typing was missing for some donors at each locus, association tests included only the typed subset. The earlier analysis of fewer than 750 of the donors excluded roughly 16 rarely observed V segments, including chromosome 9 orphons, because counts were too low. A later analysis found that HLA-associated TCR beta chains were more clonally expanded and had lower generation probabilities than equally common non-associated chains. The authors suggested that the approach could potentially be generalized to other disease states and immunological phenotypes. Roughly uniform sequencing depth across donors was assumed in presence/absence analyses, although this assumption may not hold. An association between a missense DCLRE1C variant and V-gene and J-gene trimming of TCR beta chains was found in a later genetic analysis and replicated in an independent cohort. The cohort was sequenced for TCR beta chains only, and without alpha or paired-chain data the features that could be detected were limited. Strong co-occurrence of HLA alleles, especially DR and DQ, made assigning TCR associations to individual alleles difficult.

The cohort comprised fewer than 750 healthy bone marrow donors. All cohort members were sampled while nominally healthy, although unrecorded immune exposures were likely present. The donor was CMV seronegative and belonged to the group of 350 or so seronegative cohort members. Each donor provided a peripheral blood sample, and peripheral blood mononuclear cells were used for TCR beta sequencing. The Qiagen DNeasy Blood Extraction Kit was used to extract genomic DNA from the blood cell samples. Germline trimming amounts to 6 bases on V and 6 bases on J, with 14 as the count of junction bases outside the gene matches. There are 16 amino acids in the CDR3, from cysteine to phenylalanine inclusive. Only the CDR3 region is kept as DNA, spanning 48 bases read in frame from base 1. Per the germline V gene (reference sequence), LNHDA is the CDR1 and SQIVND is the CDR2. Receptors were amplified or captured by the immunoSEQ multiplex PCR assay. For the multiplex PCR, a mixture combining 60 forward primers for TCR Vbeta segments and 13 reverse primers for TCR Jbeta segments was used. A multiplex PCR assay on genomic DNA amplified the CDR3 region of rearranged TCR beta genes. On the Illumina HiSeq System, the amplified TCR beta libraries were sequenced as 87-base-pair reads. Per the original workflow: A later analysis tallied 70 million to 100 million unique TCR beta chains across the 640 or so repertoires, and some 10 million of those chains were shared by two or more donors. A nearest-neighbor algorithm error-corrected the raw reads and collapsed the reads into unique sequences, merging closely related sequences to remove PCR and sequencing errors. To assign V, D and J gene segments, CDR3 sequences were aligned to IMGT reference sequences. Each retained sequence needed at least a six-nucleotide match to both a V gene segment and a J gene segment. Rearrangements were classified as productive when the CDR3 lacked stop codons and remained in frame with V and J, and all other rearrangements were classified as non-productive. CDR3 was defined according to IMGT convention as the region running from the second conserved V-encoded cysteine to the conserved J-encoded phenylalanine. The earlier analysis of about 590 of the donors excluded sequences that lacked an unambiguous match to a single V gene segment. In an earlier analysis of several hundred of the donors, V segments were called functional above 56.7% productive rearrangements and were called segregating when the between-donor standard deviation exceeded 5%. To diagnose cytomegalovirus status from the catalog of TCR beta chain sequences, a statistical classification framework was built. V and J gene assignment, in a later analysis, came from comparing TCR nucleotide sequences with IMGT/GENE-DB human TR gene sequences. In a later analysis, CDR3 sequences and most-parsimonious VDJ recombination scenarios were assigned using the TCRdist pipeline. In a later analysis, every TCR beta chain was defined by the combination of its CDR3 amino acid sequence and its V-gene family, and reads without a unique V-gene family were dropped. A later analysis removed 550 to 650 highly shared, low-generation-probability nucleotide sequences to deal with suspected cross-contamination and a sequencing artifact. In a later analysis, a clonal expansion index was calculated for each public chain from normalized within-repertoire ranks of inferred template counts. A later analysis computed generation probabilities with a VDJ recombination model fitted to out-of-frame rearrangements, and checked the results against IGoR. Hypergeometric tests were used in a later analysis to score TCR-TCR, TCR-HLA and TCR-CMV co-occurrence, with a repertoire-size bias correction applied to the TCR pairs. In a later analysis, false discovery rates were estimated by permuting HLA or CMV assignments 20 times. In a later analysis, co-occurring TCRs were grouped using DBSCAN, and TCRdist sequence similarity was added for clustering within HLA-allele-positive subsets. Repertoires with fewer than 30,000 or more than 120,000 public chains, plus five repertoires with anomalous nucleotide sharing, were excluded from co-occurrence clustering. TCRdb carries this immuneACCESS record with in-frame sequences only. Its versions omit some clonotypes, under half of them owing to an unresolved V gene in the studies checked, with the rest unexplained. V, J and clone size derive from that table, while D and trimming were established from the DNA sequence. The table of this sample itemizes around 140,000 clones. The leading ten clones occupy around 1.5% of the sample.

A word on this clone: What antigen it recognizes has not been identified. This sample includes further DNA sequences coding for the same CDR3.

The receptor comes from a woman between 45 and 65 years old in good health and CMV-seronegative. This chain joins TRBV19 to TRBJ2-3; 8 central nucleotides agree with TRBD1. The sequencing sample was made of PBMCs. The CDR3 loop reads CASSAPRDRKADTQYF. The sequence in DNA is TGTGCCAGTAGCGCCCCTAGGGACAGGAAAGCCGATACGCAGTATTTT. Beyond the CDR3, the reference TRBV19 and TRBJ2-3 genes provide the residues; the full variable domain reads: DGGITQSPKYLFRKEGQNVTLSCEQNLNHDAMYWYRQDPGQGLRLIYYSQIVNDFQKGDIAEGYSVSREKKESFPLTVTSAQKNPTAFYLCASSAPRDRKADTQYFGPGTRLTVL.